This TCR beta chain was captured in a study of cytomegalovirus exposure and HLA in healthy donors. PCR involved 60 Vbeta and 13 Jbeta primers. Here immunoSEQ multiplex PCR was the method, and the copy in TCRdb shows in-frame clones only, minus some. The repertoire includes about 260,000 clones, roughly 70% of them detected once, and approximately 2.3% sits in the top ten. The germline V gene has CDR1 MNHNS and CDR2 SASEGT. CDR3 length: 14 residues. V was shortened by 3 bases and J by 3 bases, with 9 bases between the two germline ends. About this clone: Its antigen is as yet unknown.

Findings of the study overall: In a later analysis, a missense DCLRE1C variant was linked to TCR beta V- and J-gene trimming. Some V segments could not be told apart, so they were left out, TRBV6-2 and TRBV6-3 among them. The majority of TCR sequences were rare, yet some public TCRs appeared in many donors.

This clonotype was obtained from a female donor in good health and CMV-seronegative. The genes are TRBV6-1 and TRBJ2-1, with TRBD2 as a possible D gene (7 bases). The sequencing sample was made of PBMCs. The CDR3 coding sequence is TGTGCCAGCAGTGAGGGAGGGGGCTACAATGAGCAGTTCTTC. As protein: CASSEGGGYNEQFF.